This T cell receptor (beta chain) was retrieved from a study of neurological immune-mediated disorders (dated by TCRdb to the late 2010s). About the investigation overall: Peripheral blood TCR-beta repertoires from HTLV-I-associated myelopathy (HAM/TSP) patients, multiple sclerosis patients and healthy controls were compared by UMI-based sequencing. The cohort was made up of 68 subjects, consisting of 15 or so HAM/TSP patients, about 34 multiple sclerosis patients and some 20 healthy controls. The 95 to 110 TCR-beta libraries covered PBMC samples along with longitudinal samples, technical triplicates, and paired sorted CD4+ and CD8+ T-cell subsets.

To synthesize cDNA, template-switch 5'RACE was performed with a primer carrying a 10-nucleotide random unique molecular identifier so that each TCR transcript was tagged. Each sequencing run produced over 190 million TCR-beta sequences covering 15-18 subjects. The RNeasy kit was used for extraction of total RNA. The KAPA Real-time Library Amplification kit was used to amplify TCR-beta VDJ regions with primers targeting the TCR constant region and the 5'RACE anchor. Sample indexes and Illumina adaptors were added in a first PCR, and a second PCR then increased library yield. The roughly 650 bp TCR product was size-selected on a 2% E-gel SizeSelection system after Ampure bead purification. Library quality was checked on a Bioanalyzer, concentration was measured with Qubit, and libraries were quantified with the Kapa Library Quantification kit before pooling. Libraries were sequenced paired-end 2 x 150 bp on an Illumina HiSeq 2500. To increase sequence diversity, roughly 24-30% phiX was spiked into each library pool. The study's own analysis went as follows. Quality-filtered reads were processed with the UMI-based MiGEC pipeline, which removed over 75% of raw TCR sequences during error correction. VDJ genes were aligned to IMGT germline references, and clonotypes were defined by unique CDR3 amino acid sequence plus V-J genes. Clonal expansion, Shannon diversity and CDR3 relatedness were evaluated with VDJtools (CalcPairwiseDistances, ClusterSamples), while phylogenetic trees were built in CLCbio workbench. Clones with at least 8 unique UMIs were defined as expanded, with this threshold being based on coefficient-of-variation modelling across technical triplicates. Through fastp at Q25 and MiXCR, TCRdb rebuilt clones from the public reads, retaining in-frame beta chains. Every distinct CDR3 protein forms one entry, paired with its most common genes and DNA. TCRdb's processing, not the study's, gives the V and J calls here. The table for this sample lists 30,000 to 35,000 distinct CDR3 sequences; about 4% of them were counted only once. The top ten constitute around a quarter of the sample.

This clonotype has at least ten counts. Its antigen remains undetermined. Base qualities are not provided; no much larger clone lies one nucleotide away. Blood bank volunteers in Maryland, USA served as the healthy controls. For the sorted-subset TCR libraries, the starting material was over 800,000 sorted CD4+ or CD8+ T cells. Peripheral blood was subjected to Ficoll-Hypaque density gradient centrifugation to isolate PBMCs, which were then cryopreserved in liquid nitrogen. Paired sorted CD4+ and CD8+ subsets came from healthy controls, HAM/TSP patients and MS patients. The paper's findings and limits, for the study overall: TCR clonal expansion was highest in HAM/TSP patients and lowest in MS patients, with MS patients falling below even healthy controls. No identical CDR3 amino acid sequences were found to be shared among expanded clones across subjects, suggesting that TCR-beta repertoires were private in all groups.

The sequencing input was CD4+ T cells from blood. This receptor was obtained from a woman between 35 and 50 years old in good health.

The CDR3 is CASSTGQSIGTEAFF. At the DNA level, the sequence is TGTGCCAGCAGTACGGGACAGTCTATAGGCACTGAAGCTTTCTTT. The sequence is built from TRBV2 and TRBJ1-1, with 7 bases matching TRBD1. The CDR1 and CDR2 encoded by the germline V gene are SNHLY and FYNNEI. Germline trimming amounts to 5 bases on V and 4 bases on J, with 10 as the count of junction bases outside the gene matches. From the cysteine through the phenylalanine, the CDR3 covers 15 amino acids. CDR3 DNA only is kept here, 45 bases in frame from base 1.